A single TCR beta chain is shown here with its context. The data were taken from a study of blood T cell repertoires in COVID-19. Study in general: The origin of the acute and convalescent COVID-19 samples was the United States, Italy and Spain. The analysed material was cDNA or gDNA that came from T cells, B-cell-depleted T cells, or PBMCs.

This CDR3 is 13 amino acids long. V was pared by 4 bases and J by 1 base, with 7 bases between. In germline, CDR1 is SNHLY, CDR2 FYNNEI. The authors' processing: Estimated nucleated cell counts came from reference gene primer amplification. The data were produced by immunoSEQ multiplex PCR, yet TCRdb's version contains in-frame clones alone and is incomplete. The V and J calls and clone size come from that table; D and trimming were worked out from the DNA. The sample records about 76,000 clones, around nine tenths being singletons. This chain links TRBV2 with TRBJ1-2; D gene unclear. The sample consisted of peripheral blood. The TCR sequence derives from a human donor in a cohort sampled during active COVID-19. The CDR3 sequence is CASSVEGNYGYTF. CDR3 in DNA: TGTGCCAGCAGTGTAGAGGGTAACTATGGCTACACCTTC.